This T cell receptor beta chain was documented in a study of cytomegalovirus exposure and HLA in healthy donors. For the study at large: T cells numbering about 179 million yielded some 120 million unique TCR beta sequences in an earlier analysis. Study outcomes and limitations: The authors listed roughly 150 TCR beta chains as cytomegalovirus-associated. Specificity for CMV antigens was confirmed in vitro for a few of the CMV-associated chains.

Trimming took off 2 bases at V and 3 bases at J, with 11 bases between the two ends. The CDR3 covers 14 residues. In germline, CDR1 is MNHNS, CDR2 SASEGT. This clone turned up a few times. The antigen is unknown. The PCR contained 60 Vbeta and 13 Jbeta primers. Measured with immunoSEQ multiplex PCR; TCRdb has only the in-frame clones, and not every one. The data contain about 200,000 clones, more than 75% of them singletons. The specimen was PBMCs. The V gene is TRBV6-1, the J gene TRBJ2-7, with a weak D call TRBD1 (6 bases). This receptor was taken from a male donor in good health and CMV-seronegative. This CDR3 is CASSELRQVYEQYF. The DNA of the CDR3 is TGTGCCAGCAGTGAACTTCGACAGGTCTACGAGCAGTACTTC.